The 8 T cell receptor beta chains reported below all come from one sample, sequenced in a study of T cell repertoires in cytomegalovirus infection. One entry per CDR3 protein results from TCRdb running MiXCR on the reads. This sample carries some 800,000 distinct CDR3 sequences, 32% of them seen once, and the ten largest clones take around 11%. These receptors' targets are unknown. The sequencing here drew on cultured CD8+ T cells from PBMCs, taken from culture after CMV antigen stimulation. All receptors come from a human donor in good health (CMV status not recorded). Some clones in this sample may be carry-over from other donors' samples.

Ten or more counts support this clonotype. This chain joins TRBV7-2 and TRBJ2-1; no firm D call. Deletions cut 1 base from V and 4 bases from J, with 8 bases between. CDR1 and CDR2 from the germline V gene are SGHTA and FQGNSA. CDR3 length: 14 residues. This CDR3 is CASSLGDKYNEQFF. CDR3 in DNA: TGTGCCAGCAGCTTAGGCGACAAATACAATGAGCAGTTCTTC.

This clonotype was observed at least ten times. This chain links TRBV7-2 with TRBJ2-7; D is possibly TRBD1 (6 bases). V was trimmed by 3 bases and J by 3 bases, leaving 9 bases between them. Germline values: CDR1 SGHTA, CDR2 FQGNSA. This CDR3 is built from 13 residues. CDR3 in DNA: TGTGCCAGCAGCTTGAACAGGGTCTACGAGCAGTACTTC. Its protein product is CASSLNRVYEQYF.

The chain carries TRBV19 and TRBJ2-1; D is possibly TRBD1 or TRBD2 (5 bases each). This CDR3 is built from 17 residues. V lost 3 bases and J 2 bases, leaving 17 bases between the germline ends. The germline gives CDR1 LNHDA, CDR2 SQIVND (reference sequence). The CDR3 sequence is CASSMDGARTAYNEQFF. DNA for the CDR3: TGTGCCAGTAGTATGGACGGGGCGCGAACGGCCTACAATGAGCAGTTCTTC.

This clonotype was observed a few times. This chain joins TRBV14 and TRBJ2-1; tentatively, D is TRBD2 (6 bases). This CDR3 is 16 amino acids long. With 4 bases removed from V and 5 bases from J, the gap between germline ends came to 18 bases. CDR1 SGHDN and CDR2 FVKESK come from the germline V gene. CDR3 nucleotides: TGTGCCAGCAGCCCCGCGGCGGGGACTTCGCACAATGAGCAGTTCTTC. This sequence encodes CASSPAAGTSHNEQFF.

The CDR3 protein is CASSYQATIYTEAFF. In nucleotides, the CDR3 is TGTGCCAGCAGTTACCAGGCCACCATCTACACTGAAGCTTTCTTT. The rearrangement uses TRBV6-5 and TRBJ1-1; D is ambiguous. Trimming cost V 2 bases and J 3 bases, with 13 bases left between them. This CDR3 has 15 amino acids. CDR1 MNHEY and CDR2 SVGAGI come from the germline V gene.

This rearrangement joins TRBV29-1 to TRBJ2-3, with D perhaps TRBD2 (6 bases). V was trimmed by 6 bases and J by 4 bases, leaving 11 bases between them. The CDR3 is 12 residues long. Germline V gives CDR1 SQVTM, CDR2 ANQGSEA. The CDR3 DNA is TGCAGCGTAGCTGGAGGGCCAGATACGCAGTATTTT. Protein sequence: CSVAGGPDTQYF.

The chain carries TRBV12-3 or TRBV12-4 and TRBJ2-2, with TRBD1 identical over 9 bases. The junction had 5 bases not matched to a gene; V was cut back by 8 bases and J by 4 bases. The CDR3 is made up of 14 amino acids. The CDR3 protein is CASVGTGPTGELFF. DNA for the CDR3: TGTGCCAGCGTTGGGACAGGGCCCACCGGGGAGCTGTTTTTT.

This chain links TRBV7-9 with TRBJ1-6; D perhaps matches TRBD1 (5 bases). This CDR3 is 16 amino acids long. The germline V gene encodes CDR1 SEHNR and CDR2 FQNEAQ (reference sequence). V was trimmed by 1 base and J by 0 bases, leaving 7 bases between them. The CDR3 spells CASSLGGDSYNSPLHF. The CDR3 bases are TGTGCCAGCAGCTTAGGAGGGGACTCCTATAATTCACCCCTCCACTTT.